What follows are 12 T cell receptor beta chains derived from one specimen sequenced in a study of T cells after posttransplantation cyclophosphamide. Data came from immunoSEQ multiplex PCR; TCRdb stores just in-frame clones and leaves some out. Altogether over 10,000 clones were found in the sample, and no singletons occur. Treatment was busulfan-fludarabine conditioning, a marrow graft, and cyclophosphamide on days +3 and +4. The material sequenced was PBMCs, taken after allogeneic stem cell transplant with posttransplant cyclophosphamide. These TCRs come from a female patient aged 40 to 50 who received an allogeneic stem cell transplant from an unrelated donor, was CMV-positive, and had acute GVHD only. Some T cells may originate from the graft donor.

This clone was picked up many times. The chain links TRBV14 to TRBJ2-3; 11 bases align to TRBD2. Germline V lookup: CDR1 SGHDN, CDR2 FVKESK. With V trimmed by 4 bases and J by 1 base, 4 bases remained unmatched. The CDR3 has 16 amino acids. CDR3 bases: TGTGCCAGCAGCCCACGTAGCGGGGGGGGCACAGATACGCAGTATTTT. It codes for CASSPRSGGGTDTQYF.

This clone was seen only a few times. The rearrangement uses TRBV14 and TRBJ2-2; 8 bases are a match to TRBD1. CDR1 and CDR2 from the germline V gene are SGHDN and FVKESK. V lost 1 base and J lost 0; bases outside the gene matches: 4. The CDR3 extends over 17 amino acids. CDR3 in amino acids: CASSQVTQGANTGELFF. DNA of the CDR3: TGTGCCAGCAGCCAAGTGACACAGGGGGCGAACACCGGGGAGCTGTTTTTT.

This clone occurred many times. The chain combines TRBV6-5 with TRBJ1-1, with D perhaps TRBD1 (6 bases). The CDR3 is 14 residues long. Germline V lookup: CDR1 MNHEY, CDR2 SVGAGI. Trimming took off 5 bases at V and 4 bases at J, with 14 bases between the two ends. CDR3 loop: CASSPTGIVTEAFF. The CDR3, as DNA: TGTGCCAGCAGTCCTACAGGGATCGTCACTGAAGCTTTCTTT.

This clone has only a few counts. The junction shows a germline mismatch at one end, possibly a read error. The rearrangement links TRBV6-1 to TRBJ2-1, with D maybe TRBD2 (5 bases). CDR1 is MNHNS, CDR2 SASEGT, per germline. CDR3 length equals 12 residues. CDR3 nucleotide sequence: TGTGCCAGCAGTGAATTTATATGGGAGCCGTTCTTC. Translating it yields CASSEFIWEPFF.

This clone has ten or more counts. The rearrangement joins TRBV5-4 to TRBJ2-3; 11 bases are a match to TRBD2. V gave up 0 bases and J gave up 4 bases; unmatched junction bases: 4. CDR1 is SGHNT and CDR2 is YYREEE in the germline V gene (reference sequence). The CDR3 consists of 16 residues. This CDR3 is CASSLELAGVADTQYF. The CDR3 DNA follows: TGTGCCAGCAGCTTGGAACTAGCGGGAGTGGCAGATACGCAGTATTTT.

This clone was detected many times. The V gene is TRBV6-6, the J gene TRBJ1-5; D not resolved. CDR3 length equals 13 residues. Trimming shortened V by 5 bases and J by 9 bases, and 14 bases separated the two germline ends. The germline gives CDR1 MNHNY, CDR2 SVGAGI (reference sequence). CDR3 amino acids: CASSLPSRRPQHF. In DNA, the CDR3 is TGTGCCAGCAGTCTTCCCTCCCGGAGGCCCCAGCATTTT.

This clone has ten or more counts. V and J are TRBV6-5 and TRBJ2-7; the match to TRBD2 covers 7 bases. CDR1 and CDR2 (germline): MNHEY, SVGAGI. CDR3 length equals 14 residues. J gave up 9 bases and V 5 bases, and 13 bases lay outside the gene matches. CDR3 protein: CASSPTRLAGRQYF. CDR3 DNA sequence: TGTGCCAGCAGTCCAACTCGACTAGCTGGGCGGCAGTACTTC.

This clone has ten or more counts. The chain combines TRBV2 with TRBJ2-2; D possibly corresponds to TRBD1 (6 bases). This CDR3 has 16 residues. Trimming took off 8 bases at V and 2 bases at J, with 18 bases between the two ends. CDR1 and CDR2 (germline): SNHLY, FYNNEI. CDR3 coding DNA: TGTGCCAGCGAAATTCGGACAGCCGTAAACACCGGGGAGCTGTTTTTT. Translating gives CASEIRTAVNTGELFF.

This chain joins TRBV9 and TRBJ2-2; 14 nucleotides line up with TRBD2. This CDR3 has 17 residues. Trimming cost V 4 bases and J 6 bases; bases outside gene matches: 8. CDR1 and CDR2 (germline): SGDLS, YYNGEE. The CDR3 DNA reads TGTGCCAGCAGCCCCCAGACTAGCGGGAGGGCCGCCGGGGAGCTGTTTTTT. It codes for CASSPQTSGRAAGELFF.

This clone came up many times. This chain joins TRBV7-2 and TRBJ1-4; TRBD1 matches at 10 bases. Germline V CDR1 and CDR2: SGHTA, FQGNSA. This CDR3 has 14 residues. V was pared by 5 bases and J by 7 bases, with 4 bases of the junction left unmatched. In DNA form, the CDR3 reads TGTGCCAGCAGCAGGGACAGGGGAACTGAAAAACTGTTTTTT. Translating it yields CASSRDRGTEKLFF.

This clone showed up many times. This chain uses TRBV6-1 with TRBJ2-7; TRBD2 might be the D (8 bases). V was cut by 4 bases and J by 5 bases, with 24 bases left in between. This CDR3 has 17 residues. CDR1 MNHNS and CDR2 SASEGT come from the germline V gene. The CDR3 loop reads CASSATGLGGAVHEQYV. The CDR3 DNA is TGTGCCAGCAGTGCGACAGGGCTCGGGGGGGCCGTCCACGAGCAGTACGTC.

This clone was detected ten times or more. The chain couples TRBV4-2 to TRBJ2-5; TRBD2 is a possible D gene (6 bases). V was trimmed by 3 bases and J by 2 bases, leaving 16 bases between them. Looked up from germline, CDR1 is LGHNA and CDR2 is YNFKEQ. The CDR3 covers 16 residues. CDR3: CASSQTRSRGQETQYF. The CDR3 coding sequence is TGTGCCAGCAGCCAGACTCGGTCGCGGGGTCAAGAGACCCAGTACTTC.